This TCR beta chain appears in the sequencing data of a study of T cell responses to AZD1222 COVID-19 vaccine. General study findings and limits: Among the donors, most were white British and more were female, and clonal diversity was possibly underestimated. The reported proportion of spike-specific TCRs targeting unmutated variant regions was nearly half.

This clone was counted once. Its antigen is as yet unknown. Assay used: immunoSEQ multiplex PCR; TCRdb lists only in-frame clones, some missing. The table has 95,000 to 150,000 clones, 90% seen once. Germline assignment: CDR1 SGHRS and CDR2 YFSETQ. The ends lost 4 bases at V and 3 bases at J; junction bases unmatched: 9. There are 15 residues in the CDR3. V usage is TRBV5-1 and J usage is TRBJ2-7; 8 nucleotides line up with TRBD2. Sequenced material: peripheral blood, taken 28 days after the second dose of the MenACWY control vaccine. The TCR sequence derives from an adult who received the MenACWY meningococcal vaccine as a control. The chain's CDR3 is CASSREGGSFYEQYF. The CDR3 DNA reads as TGCGCCAGCAGCCGGGAGGGCGGGAGTTTCTACGAGCAGTACTTC.